The rows below give T cell receptor beta chains drawn from one sample of a study of shared clonotypes between healthy human individuals. Assay used: immunoSEQ multiplex PCR; TCRdb lists only in-frame clones, some missing. Here the sample spans hundreds of thousands of clones, just over 95% being singletons. The sample taken for sequencing was memory CD8+ T cells sorted from blood. These receptors were taken from a man aged 30 to 39 in good health. Both conserved end residues are part of each CDR3. A D gene is named only where the DNA matches it firmly. Not every row has a clone size; where given, it reads once, few, many or a size class.

DNA,CDR3,J,V,size,D
TGCGCCAGCAGCCAAGATGGTCGGGGGCTGAACGGGGAGCTGTTTTTT,CASSQDGRGLNGELFF,TRBJ2-2,TRBV4-1,NA,NA
TGCGCCAGCAGCTTATGGGGGGATACGCAGTATTTT,CASSLWGDTQYF,TRBJ2-3,TRBV5-1,NA,NA
TGCAGCGTTTCTAGCACAGATACGCAGTATTTT,CSVSSTDTQYF,TRBJ2-3,TRBV29-1,NA,NA
TGTGCCAGCAGTCGGGACACCCAAAGAGCTGGCTACACCTTC,CASSRDTQRAGYTF,TRBJ1-2,TRBV6-5,NA,NA
TGCAGCGCCTCGATAGGGGGGAACACTGAAGCTTTCTTT,CSASIGGNTEAFF,TRBJ1-1,TRBV29-1,once,NA
TGTGCCAGCAGTTTAGTTGGGACTAGCGACAATGAGCAGTTCTTC,CASSLVGTSDNEQFF,TRBJ2-1,TRBV7-2,NA,TRBD2
TGTGCCAGCAGCTTAGTTGCTGGGAGCTCCTACGAGCAGTACTTC,CASSLVAGSSYEQYF,TRBJ2-7,TRBV7-8,NA,NA
TGTGCCAGCAGTGAGATTGTGCGGGAGTGGTCGTTCTTC,CASSEIVREWSFF,TRBJ2-1,TRBV2,few,TRBD2
TGTGCCAGCATTCCTTTGGGGACAGGGGGCCCCGGGGAGCTGTTTTTT,CASIPLGTGGPGELFF,TRBJ2-2,TRBV2,NA,TRBD1
TGTGCCTGGAGTCAAGACAGGGGAGAGACCCAGTACTTC,CAWSQDRGETQYF,TRBJ2-5,TRBV30,NA,TRBD1
TGTGCCAGCAGCCCGTCGGGAGGGCCTTCGGAGACCCAGTACTTC,CASSPSGGPSETQYF,TRBJ2-5,TRBV5-6,NA,TRBD2
TGTGCCAGCAGCTGGCTACGCACAGATACGCAGTATTTT,CASSWLRTDTQYF,TRBJ2-3,TRBV7-2,NA,NA
TGTGCCTGGAGTGTACGTCTACTTGCTAACTATGGCTACACCTTC,CAWSVRLLANYGYTF,TRBJ1-2,TRBV30,NA,NA
TGTGCCACGACGACAGGAGCGGGAAACACCATATATTTT,CATTTGAGNTIYF,TRBJ1-3,TRBV18,NA,NA
TGTGCCAGTAGTCTTAGCGGGAGTAGGTCGGAGACCCAGTACTTC,CASSLSGSRSETQYF,TRBJ2-5,TRBV19,once,TRBD2
TGTGCCAGCAGTGAAGCGAGGGGGCACACTGAAGCTTTCTTT,CASSEARGHTEAFF,TRBJ1-1,TRBV6-1,NA,TRBD1
TGTGCCACCACCCGACGGGACACAGATACGCAGTATTTT,CATTRRDTDTQYF,TRBJ2-3,TRBV10-3,once,NA
TGCGCCAGCAGCTTAGTGGGGGAGACCCAGTACTTC,CASSLVGETQYF,TRBJ2-5,TRBV5-1,NA,NA
TGTGCCAGCAGCCCTAGGGTAGGGGGGGTTTATAGCAATCAGCCCCAGCATTTT,CASSPRVGGVYSNQPQHF,TRBJ1-5,TRBV27,NA,NA
TGTGCCAGCAGCTTAAGCCCTCTGTGGGACACTGAAGCTTTCTTT,CASSLSPLWDTEAFF,TRBJ1-1,TRBV5-5,NA,NA
TGTGCCAGCAGTTTAGGTGCTAGCGGGACCCGAAACATTCAGTACTTC,CASSLGASGTRNIQYF,TRBJ2-4,TRBV28,NA,TRBD2
TGTGCCTGGAGTGTATTATCCTCGCAGGGGGGAGGGTACTCCTACGAGCAGTACTTC,CAWSVLSSQGGGYSYEQYF,TRBJ2-7,TRBV30,NA,NA
TGTGCCAGCAGCTTAGACAGGAGGACTAACACCCCAATCGAGCTGTTTTTT,CASSLDRRTNTPIELFF,TRBJ2-2,TRBV7-9,NA,NA
TGTGCCATAAAAAGCCCGAGTCCGTCCTACGAGCAGTACTTC,CAIKSPSPSYEQYF,TRBJ2-7,TRBV30,NA,NA
TGCGCCAGCAGCTCCTCTGGAAACACCGGGGAGCTGTTTTTT,CASSSSGNTGELFF,TRBJ2-2,TRBV5-1,NA,NA
TGTGCCAGCAGCTTAACAGGGACCCAGTACTTC,CASSLTGTQYF,TRBJ2-5,TRBV11-2,once,NA
TGTGCCAGCAGTTCATCAAATGAAAAACTGTTTTTT,CASSSSNEKLFF,TRBJ1-4,TRBV6-6,NA,NA
TGTGCCAGCAGCTTAGACAGGGTTAAGGACTACGAGCAGTACTTC,CASSLDRVKDYEQYF,TRBJ2-7,TRBV7-9,NA,NA
TGTGCCAGCAGCGTAGACGGCGGGATTACAGATACGCAGTATTTT,CASSVDGGITDTQYF,TRBJ2-3,TRBV9,NA,NA
TGTGCCAGCAGTTACTCGGGTCTACAGGGGTACTATGGCTACACCTTC,CASSYSGLQGYYGYTF,TRBJ1-2,TRBV6-5,NA,TRBD1
TGTGCCAGCTCACCCGGGACTTACGGCTACGAGCAGTACTTC,CASSPGTYGYEQYF,TRBJ2-7,TRBV18,NA,NA
TGTGCCAGCAGCCACCTGACGATGGGCAGGAGTACAGATACGCAGTATTTT,CASSHLTMGRSTDTQYF,TRBJ2-3,TRBV14,NA,NA
TGTGCCAGCAGCTTGGAAGACAGGGTGTTGGAAAGGGAGACCCAGTACTTC,CASSLEDRVLERETQYF,TRBJ2-5,TRBV5-6,NA,TRBD1
TGTGCCAGCAGCCCGAGGGTCGGACTAGCGATCACCGGGGAGCTGTTTTTT,CASSPRVGLAITGELFF,TRBJ2-2,TRBV7-2,NA,TRBD2
TGTGCCAGCAGTGACTCGGGGGGAGGGACCTACGAGCAGTACTTC,CASSDSGGGTYEQYF,TRBJ2-7,TRBV6-4,NA,TRBD2
TGCGCCAGCAGCTTACGAGGTCCCTACGAGCAGTACTTC,CASSLRGPYEQYF,TRBJ2-7,TRBV5-1,NA,NA
TGTGCCAGCAGTGAAGTAGTCCTGAACACTGAAGCTTTCTTT,CASSEVVLNTEAFF,TRBJ1-1,TRBV6-1,NA,NA
TGTGCCAGCAGGGGCCTGGGACAGGTCCTCTCTGGGGCCAACGTCCTGACTTTC,CASRGLGQVLSGANVLTF,TRBJ2-6,TRBV28,NA,TRBD1
TGTGCCAGCAGTGACAGGGGGCGGGAGACCCAGTACTTC,CASSDRGRETQYF,TRBJ2-5,TRBV28,NA,TRBD1
TGTGCCAGCAGCTTAAGTGGCCTGGACAACGAGCAGTACTTC,CASSLSGLDNEQYF,TRBJ2-7,TRBV7-9,NA,NA
TGTGCCAGCAGCTACCTAGCGGATACGCAGTATTTT,CASSYLADTQYF,TRBJ2-3,TRBV13,NA,NA
TGTGCCAGCAGCAGGCAAGCGGGACATTCCTACGAGCAGTACTTC,CASSRQAGHSYEQYF,TRBJ2-7,TRBV7-3,NA,NA
TGTGCCAGCAGTTTCACAGGGTTAGCCAAAAACATTCAGTACTTC,CASSFTGLAKNIQYF,TRBJ2-4,TRBV27,NA,NA
TGTGCCAGCAGCGACACTAGCGGGGCAGAGACCCAGTACTTC,CASSDTSGAETQYF,TRBJ2-5,TRBV9,NA,TRBD2
TGTGCCAGCTCACCCCGACGCGAGGAGCTGTTTTTT,CASSPRREELFF,TRBJ2-2,TRBV18,NA,NA